This T cell receptor beta chain derives from a study of shared clonotypes between healthy human individuals. Study background: Aged 18 to 49, the donors were two women and a few men. The study, taken as a whole, reports: Four donors shared about 5% of their naive CD4 clonotypes.

Details on this clone: No antigen is known for it.

TCRdb's table, derived via immunoSEQ multiplex PCR, lists solely in-frame clones and lacks some. This table has about 2.3 million clones, 80% to 95% appearing once. The source of this sequence is a man between 18 and 35 years old in good health. Some clones in this sample may be carry-over from other donors' samples. The specimen sequenced was naive CD4+ T cells from PBMCs. As for subset: CD45RA+ positively selected.

CDR3 DNA: TGTGCCAGCAGTTCAACCGGGAAAGGGGATGAAAAACTGTTTTTT. Its protein product is CASSSTGKGDEKLFF. The J gene is TRBJ1-4, the V gene TRBV6-5; D perhaps matches TRBD1 (5 bases). V lost 4 bases and J 6 bases, leaving 15 bases between the germline ends. The CDR3 is 15 residues long. Looked up from germline, CDR1 is MNHEY and CDR2 is SVGAGI.